Listed here are 9 T cell receptor beta chains from one sample, sequenced in a study of cytomegalovirus exposure and HLA in healthy donors. PCR amplification relied on 60 Vbeta primers (plus 13 Jbeta primers). Repertoires were generated with immunoSEQ multiplex PCR, while TCRdb's copy carries only in-frame clones and drops some. The data hold under 200,000 clones, with 84% observed a single time. Sequenced: PBMCs. These receptor sequences come from a boy between 2 and 15 years old in good health and CMV-seronegative.

The chain carries TRBV7-9 and TRBJ2-7, with 9 bases fitting TRBD2. V was pared by 4 bases and J by 7 bases, with 8 bases of the junction left unmatched. The CDR3 totals 14 residues. Per the germline V gene, CDR1 is SEHNR and CDR2 is FQNEAQ (reference sequence). CDR3 sequence reads: CASSWGTAGGEQYF. The CDR3 bases are TGTGCCAGCAGCTGGGGGACGGCGGGGGGGGAGCAGTACTTC.

This chain links TRBV4-1 with TRBJ1-2; the D is unclear. The CDR3 is 14 residues long. Per germline, CDR1 MGHRA and CDR2 YSYEKL. With 4 bases removed from V and 0 bases from J, the gap between germline ends came to 9 bases. The CDR3 is CASSLEQANYGYTF. The CDR3 DNA reads TGCGCCAGCAGCCTCGAGCAGGCTAACTATGGCTACACCTTC.

This clone has only a few counts. The chain combines TRBV21-1 with TRBJ2-7; the D call in the table, TRBD2, was not verified against the DNA. TRBV21-1 is a known pseudogene. The CDR3 extends over 13 amino acids. CDR3 in amino acids: CASSPKRLAPPYF. As DNA, the CDR3 is TGTGCCAGCAGCCCTAAGCGGCTGGCTCCGCCGTACTTC.

This sequence joins TRBV7-9 and TRBJ1-2; 8 nucleotides line up with TRBD1. Germline values: CDR1 SEHNR, CDR2 FQNEAQ (reference sequence). CDR3 length equals 15 residues. The trim removed 0 bases at V and 6 bases at J, leaving 6 bases unmatched. The CDR3 nucleotides read TGTGCCAGCAGCTTAGCGGGGGGGGACAGGCATGGCTACACCTTC. Protein: CASSLAGGDRHGYTF.

The rearrangement joins TRBV7-8 to TRBJ1-2; TRBD1 aligns across 7 bases. Germline-derived CDR1 and CDR2 are SGHVS and FQNEAQ. The CDR3 is made up of 16 amino acids. V gave up 5 bases and J gave up 8 bases; unmatched junction bases: 17. CDR3 region: CASSNHPGTAHWGYTF. CDR3 sequence (DNA): TGTGCCAGCAGCAACCATCCCGGGACAGCCCATTGGGGCTACACCTTC.

The chain employs TRBV28 and TRBJ2-5; TRBD2 is a possible D gene (6 bases). Germline lookup yields CDR1 MDHEN and CDR2 SYDVKM. Trimming removed 6 bases from V and 4 bases from J, with 27 bases in between. The CDR3 sequence is 18 residues long. The CDR3 region has the DNA TGTGCCAGCAGCGCTAGCGCTTTTAGCGGAGTTGAACCAGAGACCCAGTACTTC. Its protein product is CASSASAFSGVEPETQYF.

J is TRBJ2-7 and V is TRBV29-1; the D gene is possibly TRBD2 (6 bases). The CDR3 extends over 14 amino acids. The ends were cut back, 5 bases at V and 3 bases at J, with 17 bases in the middle. CDR1 is SQVTM, CDR2 ANQGSEA, per germline. CDR3 sequence (DNA): TGCAGCGTTAGTCTGGGTGGGGGGTACTACGAGCAGTACTTC. Its translation: CSVSLGGGYYEQYF.

This clone has more than one count but fewer than ten. The V and J genes are TRBV28 and TRBJ2-2, with D maybe TRBD1 (5 bases). CDR1 is MDHEN, CDR2 SYDVKM, per germline. This CDR3 has 14 amino acids. V lost 8 bases, J lost 3 bases, and 13 bases lay in between. The CDR3 spells CASSAGPDTGELFF. CDR3 bases: TGTGCCAGCTCGGCAGGGCCCGACACCGGGGAGCTGTTTTTT.

The V and J genes are TRBV19 and TRBJ1-2; D perhaps matches TRBD1 (5 bases). Trimming cost V 0 bases and J 3 bases, with 14 bases left between them. Germline V gene data show CDR1 as LNHDA and CDR2 as SQIVND (reference sequence). CDR3 length: 16 residues. The CDR3 DNA is TGTGCCAGTAGTATAGATTGGACAATTCGGGACTATGGCTACACCTTC. Translated, it gives CASSIDWTIRDYGYTF.